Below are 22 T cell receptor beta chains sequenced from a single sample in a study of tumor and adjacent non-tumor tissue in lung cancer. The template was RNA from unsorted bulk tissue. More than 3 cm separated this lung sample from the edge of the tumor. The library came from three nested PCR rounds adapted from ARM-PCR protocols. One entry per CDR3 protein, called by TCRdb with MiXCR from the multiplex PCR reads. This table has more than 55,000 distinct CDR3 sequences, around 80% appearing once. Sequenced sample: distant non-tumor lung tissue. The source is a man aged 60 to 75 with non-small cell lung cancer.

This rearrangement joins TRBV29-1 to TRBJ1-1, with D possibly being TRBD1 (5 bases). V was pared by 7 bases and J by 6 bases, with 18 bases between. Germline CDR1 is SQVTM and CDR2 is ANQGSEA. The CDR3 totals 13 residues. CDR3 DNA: TGCAGCGCTTCGGCACGGGGGGACGCTGAAGCTTTCTTT. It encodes CSASARGDAEAFF. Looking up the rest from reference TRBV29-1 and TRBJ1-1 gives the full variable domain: SAVISQKPSRDICQRGTSLTIQCQVDSQVTMMFWYRQQPGQSLTLIATANQGSEATYESGFVIDKFPISRPNLTFSTLTVSNMSPEDSSIYLCSASARGDAEAFFGQGTRLTVV.

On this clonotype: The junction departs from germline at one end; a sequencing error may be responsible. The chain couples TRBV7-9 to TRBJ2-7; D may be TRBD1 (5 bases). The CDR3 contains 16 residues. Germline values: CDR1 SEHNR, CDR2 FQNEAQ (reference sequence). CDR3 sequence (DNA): TGTGCCAGTAGCCCCCGGTTGGGCAGGGCCTCCAACGAGCAGTACTTC. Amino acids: CASSPRLGRASNEQYF.

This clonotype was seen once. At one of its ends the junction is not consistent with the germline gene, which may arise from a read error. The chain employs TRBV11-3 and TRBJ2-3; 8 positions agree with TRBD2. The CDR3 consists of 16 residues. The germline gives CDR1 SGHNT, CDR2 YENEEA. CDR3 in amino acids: CAGSSGLADSTDTQYF. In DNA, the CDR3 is TGTGCCGGCAGCTCCGGACTAGCAGACAGTACAGATACGCAGTATTTT.

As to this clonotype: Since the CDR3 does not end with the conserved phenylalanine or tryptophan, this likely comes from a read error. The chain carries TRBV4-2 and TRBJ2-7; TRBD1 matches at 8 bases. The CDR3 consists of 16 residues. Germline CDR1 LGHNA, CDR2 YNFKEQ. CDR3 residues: CASSQEGAGGGDEQYL. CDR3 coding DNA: TGTGCCAGCAGCCAAGAAGGTGCAGGGGGCGGTGACGAACAGTACTTG.

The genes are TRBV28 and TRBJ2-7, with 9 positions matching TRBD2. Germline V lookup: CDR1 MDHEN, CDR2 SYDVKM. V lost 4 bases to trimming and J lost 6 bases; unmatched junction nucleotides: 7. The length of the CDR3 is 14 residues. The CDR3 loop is CASSSLAGVFEQYF. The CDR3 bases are TGTGCCAGCAGTTCCTTAGCGGGAGTCTTCGAGCAGTACTTC.

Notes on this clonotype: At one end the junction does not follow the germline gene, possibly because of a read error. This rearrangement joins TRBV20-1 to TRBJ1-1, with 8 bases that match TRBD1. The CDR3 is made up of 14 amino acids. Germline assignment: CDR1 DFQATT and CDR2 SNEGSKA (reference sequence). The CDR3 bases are TGCAGTGATAGACCGTACAACAGGGGGACTGAAGCTTTCTTT. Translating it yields CSDRPYNRGTEAFF.

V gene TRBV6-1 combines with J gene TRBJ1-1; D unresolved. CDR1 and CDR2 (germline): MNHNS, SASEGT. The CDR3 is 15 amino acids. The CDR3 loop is CTTTEDRGRDTEAFF. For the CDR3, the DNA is TGTACCACTACCGAGGACCGCGGTAGGGACACTGAAGCTTTCTTT.

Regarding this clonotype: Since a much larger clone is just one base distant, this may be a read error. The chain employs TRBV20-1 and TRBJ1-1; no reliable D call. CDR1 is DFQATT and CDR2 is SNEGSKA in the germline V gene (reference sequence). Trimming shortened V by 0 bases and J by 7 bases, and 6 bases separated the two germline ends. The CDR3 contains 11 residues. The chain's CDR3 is CSARESSEAFF. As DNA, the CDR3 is TGCAGTGCTAGAGAGAGCAGTGAAGCTTTCTTT.

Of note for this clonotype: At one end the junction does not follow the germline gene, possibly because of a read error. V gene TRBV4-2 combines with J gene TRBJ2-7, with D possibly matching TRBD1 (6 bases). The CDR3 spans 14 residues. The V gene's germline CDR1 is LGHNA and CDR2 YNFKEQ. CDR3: CASSPIGGGDEQYF. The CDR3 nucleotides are TGTGCCAGCAGCCCGATAGGGGGTGGGGACGAGCAGTATTTC.

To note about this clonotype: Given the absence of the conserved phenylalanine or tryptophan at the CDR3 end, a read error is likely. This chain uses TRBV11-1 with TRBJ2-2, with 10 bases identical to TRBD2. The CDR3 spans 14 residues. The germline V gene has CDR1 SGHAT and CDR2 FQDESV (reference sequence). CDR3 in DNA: TGTGCCGGCAGCTTAACTAGCGGGACCGGGGAACTGTTTTCT. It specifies CAGSLTSGTGELFS.

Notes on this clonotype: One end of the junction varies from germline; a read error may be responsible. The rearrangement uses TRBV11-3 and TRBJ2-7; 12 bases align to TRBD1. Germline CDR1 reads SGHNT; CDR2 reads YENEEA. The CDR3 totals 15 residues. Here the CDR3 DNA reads TGTGCCAGTAACCCCCCGGGACAGGGGGCTCGGGAGCGGTACTTC. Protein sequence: CASNPPGQGARERYF.

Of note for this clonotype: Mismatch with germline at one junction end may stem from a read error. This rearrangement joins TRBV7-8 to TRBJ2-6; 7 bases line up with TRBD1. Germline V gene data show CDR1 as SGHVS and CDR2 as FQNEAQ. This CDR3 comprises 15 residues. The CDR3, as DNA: TGTGCCAGCAGCTCAAGACAGGGATCGGCCAACGTCCTGAGTTTC. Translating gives CASSSRQGSANVLSF.

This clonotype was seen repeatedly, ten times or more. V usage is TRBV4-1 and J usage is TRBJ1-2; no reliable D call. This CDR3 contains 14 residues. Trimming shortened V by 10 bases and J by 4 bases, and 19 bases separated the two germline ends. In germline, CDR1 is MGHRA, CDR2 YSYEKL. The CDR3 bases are TGCGCCACTACCCCTGGCCGAACTCCCTATGGCTACACCTTC. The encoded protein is CATTPGRTPYGYTF.

CDR3 in DNA: TGTGCCAACCAGCTGACAAGTAGCGGGGCGAACACCGGGGAGCTGTTTTTT. Its translation: CANQLTSSGANTGELFF. This chain uses TRBV6-1 with TRBJ2-2; TRBD2 agrees at 8 bases. Trimming at V came to 10 bases and at J to 0 bases, leaving 13 bases not matched to a gene. CDR3 length: 17 residues. Germline CDR1 is MNHNS and CDR2 is SASEGT.

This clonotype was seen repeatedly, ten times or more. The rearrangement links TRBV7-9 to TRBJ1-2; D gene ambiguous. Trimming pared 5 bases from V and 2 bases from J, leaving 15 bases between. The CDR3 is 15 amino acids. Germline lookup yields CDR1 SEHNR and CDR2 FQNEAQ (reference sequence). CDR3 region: CASSLREQTNYGYTF. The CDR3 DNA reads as TGTGCCAGCAGCCTTCGGGAACAGACCAACTATGGCTACACCTTC.

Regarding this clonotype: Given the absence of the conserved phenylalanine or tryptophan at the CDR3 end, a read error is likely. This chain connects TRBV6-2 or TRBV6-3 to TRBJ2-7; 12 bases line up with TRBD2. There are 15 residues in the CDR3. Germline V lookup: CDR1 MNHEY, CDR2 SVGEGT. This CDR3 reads CASWSTSGSVYKQYY. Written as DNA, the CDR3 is TGTGCCAGCTGGTCGACTAGCGGGAGTGTCTACAAGCAGTACTAC.

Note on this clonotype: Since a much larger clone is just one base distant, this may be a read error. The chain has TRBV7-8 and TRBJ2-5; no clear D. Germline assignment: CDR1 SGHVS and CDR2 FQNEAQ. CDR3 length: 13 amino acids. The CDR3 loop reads CGSSPGRIKTQYF. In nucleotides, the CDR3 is TGTGGCAGCAGTCCCGGACGAATAAAGACCCAGTACTTC.

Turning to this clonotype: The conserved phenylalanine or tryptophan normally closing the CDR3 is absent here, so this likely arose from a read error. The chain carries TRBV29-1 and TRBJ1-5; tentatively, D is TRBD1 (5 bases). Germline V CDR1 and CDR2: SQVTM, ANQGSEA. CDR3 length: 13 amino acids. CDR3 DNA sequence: TGCAGTGTTGCTCCAGGGCGAGATGAGCCCCAGCATATT. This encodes CSVAPGRDEPQHI.

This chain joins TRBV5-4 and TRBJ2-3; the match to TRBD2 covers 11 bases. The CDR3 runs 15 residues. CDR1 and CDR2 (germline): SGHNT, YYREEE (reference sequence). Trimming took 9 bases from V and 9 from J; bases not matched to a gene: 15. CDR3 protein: CANNPQLAGDLTQYF. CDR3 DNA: TGTGCCAACAACCCACAACTAGCGGGAGATTTGACGCAGTATTTT.

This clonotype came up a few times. CDR3: CSVGGDGGVLTEAFF. In DNA form, the CDR3 reads TGCAGCGTTGGAGGAGATGGGGGGGTCCTCACTGAAGCTTTCTTT. This chain links TRBV29-1 with TRBJ1-1; TRBD1 is a possible D gene (5 bases). V gave up 4 bases and J gave up 4 bases, with 19 bases separating them. This CDR3 has 15 amino acids. Germline CDR1 is SQVTM and CDR2 is ANQGSEA.

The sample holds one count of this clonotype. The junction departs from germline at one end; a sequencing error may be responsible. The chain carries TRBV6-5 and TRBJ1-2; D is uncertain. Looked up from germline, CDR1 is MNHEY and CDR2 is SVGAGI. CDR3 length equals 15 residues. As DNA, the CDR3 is TGTGCCAGCGGTTACGACGGGCCAGGCGCCGGGGGCTACACCTTC. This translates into CASGYDGPGAGGYTF.

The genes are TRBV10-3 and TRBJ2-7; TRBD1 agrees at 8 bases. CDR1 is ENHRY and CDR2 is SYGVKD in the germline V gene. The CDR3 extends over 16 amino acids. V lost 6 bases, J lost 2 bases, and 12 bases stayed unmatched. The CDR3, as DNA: TGTGCCATCAGCATACCCGGGACAGGCTCAACCTACGAGCAGTACTTC. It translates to CAISIPGTGSTYEQYF.